One and the same sample provided the 13 T cell receptor beta chains below, sequenced in a study of T cell responses to AZD1222 COVID-19 vaccine. Produced via immunoSEQ multiplex PCR; TCRdb's table is partial and in-frame only. The data contain around 150,000 clones, less than 95% of them singletons. This material consisted of peripheral blood, taken 28 days after the second AZD1222 dose. The origin of the receptors is an adult who received the AZD1222 COVID-19 vaccine.

This chain joins TRBV28 and TRBJ1-2, with no clear D. This CDR3 region has 14 residues. The V end was cut by 7 bases, the J end by 0 bases, with 12 bases between. Germline V gene data show CDR1 as MDHEN and CDR2 as SYDVKM. CDR3 bases: TGTGCCAGCACTCCAGGATTTTCTAACTATGGCTACACCTTC. The encoded protein is CASTPGFSNYGYTF.

The rearrangement links TRBV10-3 to TRBJ2-7; 10 nucleotides align to TRBD1. The CDR3 is 14 residues long. V trimming: 6 bases; J trimming: 3 bases; junction bases outside the gene matches: 5. Germline V gene sequence: CDR1 ENHRY, CDR2 SYGVKD. CDR3 DNA sequence: TGTGCCATCAGCCCGGGACAGGGGATCTACGAGCAGTACTTC. The encoded protein is CAISPGQGIYEQYF.

V is TRBV19 and J is TRBJ2-3, with TRBD1 identical over 7 bases. Per the germline V gene, CDR1 is LNHDA and CDR2 is SQIVND (reference sequence). The CDR3 sequence is 14 residues long. Trimming took 9 bases from V and 2 from J; bases not matched to a gene: 8. The CDR3 sequence: CASSGQTLTDTQYF. The CDR3 nucleotides are TGTGCCAGCTCGGGACAGACGCTCACAGATACGCAGTATTTT. Full variable domain (rest looked up from reference TRBV19 and TRBJ2-3): DGGITQSPKYLFRKEGQNVTLSCEQNLNHDAMYWYRQDPGQGLRLIYYSQIVNDFQKGDIAEGYSVSREKKESFPLTVTSAQKNPTAFYLCASSGQTLTDTQYFGPGTRLTVL.

The chain is built from TRBV28 and TRBJ2-7, with D maybe TRBD1 (7 bases). Per germline, CDR1 MDHEN and CDR2 SYDVKM. The germline V and J ends were trimmed by 11 bases and 3 bases, with 20 bases remaining between them. This CDR3 region has 14 residues. The CDR3 sequence is CASQGGQTNYEQYF. CDR3 sequence (DNA): TGTGCCTCCCAGGGGGGACAGACAAACTACGAGCAGTACTTC.

The gene calls are TRBV19 and TRBJ1-2, with 8 positions matching TRBD1. CDR3 length: 14 amino acids. Germline V gene sequence: CDR1 LNHDA, CDR2 SQIVND (reference sequence). V lost 4 bases, J lost 8 bases, and 9 bases stayed unmatched. The CDR3 loop is CASSTGQGREGYTF. The CDR3 DNA sequence: TGTGCCAGTAGTACCGGACAGGGAAGAGAGGGCTACACCTTC.

The V call is TRBV4-1, the J call TRBJ2-5, with 11 bases aligning to TRBD2. Germline CDR1 and CDR2: MGHRA and YSYEKL. With 1 base clipped from V and 2 bases from J, the junction kept 18 bases outside the gene matches. This CDR3 has 21 residues. CDR3 loop: CASSQVPPSPGLAASQETQYF. CDR3 in DNA: TGCGCCAGCAGCCAAGTCCCACCCTCTCCGGGACTAGCGGCCTCGCAAGAGACCCAGTACTTC.

The J gene is TRBJ1-5, the V gene TRBV28, with a tentative D call TRBD1 (5 bases). The CDR3 has 16 residues. With 3 bases removed from V and 0 bases from J, the gap between germline ends came to 12 bases. CDR1 is MDHEN, CDR2 SYDVKM, per germline. For the CDR3, the DNA is TGTGCCAGCAGTTTGATGGCAGGGACTAGCAATCAGCCCCAGCATTTT. This codes for CASSLMAGTSNQPQHF.

This chain connects TRBV18 to TRBJ1-5, with D possibly being TRBD1 (5 bases). V was cut by 3 bases and J by 2 bases, with 14 bases left in between. The germline CDR1 and CDR2 sequences are KGHSH and LQKENI. This CDR3 has 16 amino acids. CDR3 bases: TGTGCCAGCTCACCGATGGCAAGGGGAGGCAATCAGCCCCAGCATTTT. Its protein product is CASSPMARGGNQPQHF. The variable domain in full, with the rest retrieved from reference TRBV18 and TRBJ1-5, is NAGVMQNPRHLVRRRGQEARLRCSPMKGHSHVYWYRQLPEEGLKFMVYLQKENIIDESGMPKERFSAEFPKEGPSILRIQQVVRGDSAAYFCASSPMARGGNQPQHFGDGTRLSIL.

The chain recombines TRBV30 with TRBJ2-7; D might be TRBD2 (6 bases). The CDR3 is made up of 16 amino acids. Germline V CDR1 and CDR2: GTSNPN, SVGIG (reference sequence). V was clipped by 0 bases and J by 6 bases, with 21 bases between them. The CDR3 reads CAWSVKEREAFSEQYF. The CDR3 DNA reads TGTGCCTGGAGTGTAAAGGAGAGGGAGGCTTTCAGCGAGCAGTACTTC. Based on the CDR3 plus reference TRBV30 and TRBJ2-7, the full variable domain is SQTIHQWPATLVQPVGSPLSLECTVEGTSNPNLYWYRQAAGRGLQLLFYSVGIGQISSEVPQNLSASRPQDRQFILSSKKLLLSDSGFYLCAWSVKEREAFSEQYFGPGTRLTVT.

The chain has TRBV4-1 and TRBJ1-3, with TRBD1 as a possible D gene (6 bases). Trimming removed 7 bases at V and 0 bases at J, with 19 bases between. The CDR3 totals 17 residues. Germline CDR1 is MGHRA and CDR2 is YSYEKL. The CDR3 DNA is TGCGCCAGCACCTCAAGAGCCAGGGGCCTCTCTGGAAACACCATATATTTT. It translates to CASTSRARGLSGNTIYF.

This chain uses TRBV15 with TRBJ2-7, with D possibly being TRBD1 (6 bases). V was clipped by 0 bases and J by 1 base, with 16 bases between them. The CDR3 is 17 amino acids. Looked up from germline, CDR1 is LNHNV and CDR2 is YYDKDF (reference sequence). Here the CDR3 reads CATSRDPVGGTSYEQYF. In DNA form, the CDR3 reads TGTGCCACCAGCAGAGACCCCGTAGGGGGAACGTCCTACGAGCAGTACTTC.

V usage is TRBV30 and J usage is TRBJ1-2, with 8 bases that match TRBD1. CDR3 size: 13 residues. Germline V gene lookup returns CDR1 GTSNPN and CDR2 SVGIG (reference sequence). Losses at the gene ends were 0 bases for V and 5 bases for J; bases not matched to a gene: 2. The CDR3 is CAWSVTGGYGYTF. CDR3 DNA sequence: TGTGCCTGGAGTGTAACAGGGGGGTATGGCTACACCTTC.

CDR3 sequence: CASRAADSYEQYF. The CDR3 DNA reads as TGTGCCAGCAGGGCCGCGGACTCCTACGAGCAGTACTTC. The V call is TRBV6-5, the J call TRBJ2-7, with D uncertain. The CDR3 sequence is 13 residues long. Trimming shortened V by 6 bases and J by 0 bases, and 9 bases separated the two germline ends. The germline gives CDR1 MNHEY, CDR2 SVGAGI.